These 27 T cell receptor beta chains were all obtained from the same sample, sequenced in a study of OX40 agonist ivuxolimab in advanced cancers. The protocol was immunoSEQ multiplex PCR, while the TCRdb copy is restricted to in-frame clones and leaves out a portion. The sample has 70,000 to 90,000 clones, 85% to 90% seen once. The material sequenced was CD4+ or CD8+ T cells sorted from blood, taken in a trial of the OX40 agonist ivuxolimab. The receptors originated from an adult with an advanced solid tumor such as melanoma, head and neck, liver or kidney cancer.

The chain employs TRBV5-4 and TRBJ2-7; 8 bases line up with TRBD2. The CDR3 is made up of 16 amino acids. Looked up from germline, CDR1 is SGHNT and CDR2 is YYREEE (reference sequence). The ends lost 0 bases at V and 3 bases at J; junction bases unmatched: 8. The CDR3 loop reads CASSLAAGVGNYEQYF. In DNA, the CDR3 is TGTGCCAGCAGCTTGGCAGCGGGAGTGGGGAACTACGAGCAGTACTTC.

The chain couples TRBV5-1 to TRBJ1-1, with D tentatively TRBD1 (5 bases). Germline CDR1 reads SGHRS; CDR2 reads YFSETQ. The length of the CDR3 is 13 residues. Trimming left V 6 bases short and J 4 bases short, with 13 bases between. Written as DNA, the CDR3 is TGCGCCAGCATTGGCGCAGGGACCACTGAAGCTTTCTTT. As protein: CASIGAGTTEAFF.

The chain couples TRBV2 to TRBJ1-2; D call uncertain. This CDR3 comprises 15 residues. The V and J ends lost 0 bases and 7 bases respectively, with 15 bases between them. The germline V gene encodes CDR1 SNHLY and CDR2 FYNNEI. CDR3 nucleotide sequence: TGTGCCAGCAGTGAAGCGCTTCCGGGTGTGGGTGGCTACACCTTC. It yields the protein CASSEALPGVGGYTF.

This clone was seen only a few times. The chain recombines TRBV4-1 with TRBJ1-2; 8 bases line up with TRBD1. With 0 bases clipped from V and 3 bases from J, the junction kept 6 bases outside the gene matches. This CDR3 is built from 16 residues. Germline CDR1 and CDR2: MGHRA and YSYEKL. CDR3 DNA: TGCGCCAGCAGCCAAGAGACAGGGACAGGACACTATGGCTACACCTTC. It is translated as CASSQETGTGHYGYTF.

V and J are TRBV6-5 and TRBJ2-5; TRBD1 agrees at 9 bases. J gave up 5 bases and V 4 bases, and 2 bases lay outside the gene matches. Germline CDR1 MNHEY, CDR2 SVGAGI. This CDR3 region has 13 residues. CDR3 protein: CASSSGQGETQYF. CDR3 bases: TGTGCCAGCAGTTCCGGACAGGGGGAGACCCAGTACTTC.

This clone was recorded once. This chain connects TRBV30 to TRBJ1-2, with D hard to call. The CDR3 spans 14 residues. Germline V gene lookup returns CDR1 GTSNPN and CDR2 SVGIG (reference sequence). V was pared by 2 bases and J by 7 bases, with 17 bases between. The CDR3 region has the DNA TGTGCCTGGAGTCCAGGATCATCGATTAGTGGCTACACCTTC. Its protein is CAWSPGSSISGYTF.

V usage is TRBV29-1 and J usage is TRBJ1-5, with TRBD1 as a possible D gene (5 bases). The CDR3 has 17 residues. The V gene's germline CDR1 is SQVTM and CDR2 ANQGSEA. V was cut by 6 bases and J by 5 bases, with 26 bases left in between. CDR3 sequence: CSVPMVGDRLWDQPQHF. CDR3 DNA: TGCAGCGTGCCCATGGTGGGGGATCGGTTGTGGGATCAGCCCCAGCATTTT.

The CDR3 spells CASSWDSHSYEQYF. CDR3 sequence (DNA): TGTGCCAGCAGTTGGGACTCCCACTCCTACGAGCAGTACTTC. This chain joins TRBV5-6 and TRBJ2-7, with TRBD2 as a possible D gene (6 bases). The V gene lost 5 bases and the J gene lost 0 bases, with 12 bases spanning the gap. Germline loops: CDR1 SGHDT, CDR2 YYEEEE. The length of the CDR3 is 14 residues.

DNA for the CDR3: TGTGCCAGCAAGGCGGGAGGACAAGAGACCCAGTACTTC. Protein sequence: CASKAGGQETQYF. This rearrangement joins TRBV2 to TRBJ2-5; 8 bases line up with TRBD2. CDR1 and CDR2 (germline): SNHLY, FYNNEI. The CDR3 runs 13 residues. V lost 7 bases to trimming and J lost 2 bases; unmatched junction nucleotides: 3. Drawing the rest from reference TRBV2 and TRBJ2-5, the complete variable domain is EPEVTQTPSHQVTQMGQEVILRCVPISNHLYFYWYRQILGQKVEFLVSFYNNEISEKSEIFDDQFSVERPDGSNFTLKIRSTKLEDSAMYFCASKAGGQETQYFGPGTRLLVL.

The genes are TRBV7-9 and TRBJ1-1; 10 nucleotides match TRBD1. Looked up from germline, CDR1 is SEHNR and CDR2 is FQNEAQ (reference sequence). J was trimmed by 11 bases and V by 3 bases; bases with no gene match: 9. The CDR3 sequence is 14 residues long. CDR3 sequence: CASSFDRGLVLAFF. DNA of the CDR3: TGTGCCAGCAGCTTCGACAGGGGGCTGGTGTTGGCTTTCTTT.

This chain connects TRBV19 to TRBJ1-5, with 7 bases aligning to TRBD1. The J segment lost 0 bases and the V segment lost 9 bases, leaving 11 bases of the junction unmatched. CDR3 length equals 16 residues. From germline, CDR1 is LNHDA and CDR2 SQIVND (reference sequence). The CDR3 here is CASHDREPYSNQPQHF. DNA for the CDR3: TGTGCCAGCCACGACAGGGAACCATATAGCAATCAGCCCCAGCATTTT.

This chain uses TRBV4-1 with TRBJ1-2; D not resolved. Per germline, CDR1 MGHRA and CDR2 YSYEKL. This CDR3 comprises 15 residues. V was shortened by 0 bases and J by 3 bases, with 11 bases between the two germline ends. The CDR3 loop reads CASSQDPADYYGYTF. The CDR3 bases are TGCGCCAGCAGCCAAGACCCCGCGGACTACTATGGCTACACCTTC.

This chain uses TRBV11-2 with TRBJ1-3; D perhaps matches TRBD1 (5 bases). V lost 5 bases, J lost 0 bases, and 17 bases lay in between. The CDR3 spans 17 residues. Germline lookup yields CDR1 SGHAT and CDR2 FQNNGV. CDR3 sequence: CASSNGPGRYSGNTIYF. CDR3 nucleotide sequence: TGTGCCAGCAGCAACGGCCCGGGGCGGTACTCTGGAAACACCATATATTTT.

This chain links TRBV27 with TRBJ1-3; D call uncertain. The germline V and J ends were trimmed by 8 bases and 6 bases, with 17 bases remaining between them. The CDR3 has 14 residues. The V gene's germline CDR1 is MNHEY and CDR2 SMNVEV (reference sequence). CDR3 DNA sequence: TGTGCCAGCGGGTTCGATAGGCGTCAAAACACCATATATTTT. This encodes CASGFDRRQNTIYF.

V usage is TRBV28 and J usage is TRBJ2-2, with D unresolved. The germline CDR1 and CDR2 sequences are MDHEN and SYDVKM. The CDR3 runs 14 residues. Trimming took off 7 bases at V and 0 bases at J, with 9 bases between the two ends. The CDR3 DNA is TGTGCCAGCACCCTCGGAACGAACACCGGGGAGCTGTTTTTT. Translated, it gives CASTLGTNTGELFF.

This chain connects TRBV30 to TRBJ2-7; 12 nucleotides line up with TRBD1. V lost 0 bases, J lost 3 bases, and 9 bases stayed unmatched. From germline, CDR1 is GTSNPN and CDR2 SVGIG (reference sequence). The CDR3 totals 17 residues. CDR3 region: CAWSVMGDRGLLYEQYF. The CDR3 DNA reads as TGTGCCTGGAGTGTAATGGGGGACAGGGGGCTCCTCTACGAGCAGTACTTC. The complete variable domain, with remaining parts taken from reference TRBV30 and TRBJ2-7, reads SQTIHQWPATLVQPVGSPLSLECTVEGTSNPNLYWYRQAAGRGLQLLFYSVGIGQISSEVPQNLSASRPQDRQFILSSKKLLLSDSGFYLCAWSVMGDRGLLYEQYFGPGTRLTVT.

The J gene is TRBJ2-7, the V gene TRBV11-3, with 7 nucleotides matching TRBD1. V trimming: 5 bases; J trimming: 5 bases; junction bases outside the gene matches: 9. The CDR3 totals 14 residues. The germline V gene has CDR1 SGHNT and CDR2 YENEEA. DNA of the CDR3: TGTGCCAGCAGCCCTCGACAGGGTGGCCACGAGCAGTACTTC. This translates into CASSPRQGGHEQYF.

The chain carries TRBV6-5 and TRBJ2-3; 14 bases are a match to TRBD2. The CDR3 has 16 residues. CDR1 is MNHEY, CDR2 SVGAGI, per germline. The junction had 4 bases not matched to a gene; V was cut back by 2 bases and J by 6 bases. The CDR3 here is CASSYPGTSGGDTQYF. Here the CDR3 DNA reads TGTGCCAGCAGTTACCCCGGGACTAGCGGGGGTGATACGCAGTATTTT.

This clone was observed a single time. The chain combines TRBV7-9 with TRBJ1-1; D is perhaps TRBD1 (5 bases). CDR1 and CDR2 (germline): SEHNR, FQNEAQ (reference sequence). The CDR3 covers 12 residues. V lost 1 base and J 8 bases, leaving 8 bases between the germline ends. CDR3 in amino acids: CASSLVRTEAFF. In DNA, the CDR3 is TGTGCCAGCAGCTTAGTCAGGACAGAAGCTTTCTTT. Looking up the rest from reference TRBV7-9 and TRBJ1-1 gives the full variable domain: DTGVSQNPRHKITKRGQNVTFRCDPISEHNRLYWYRQTLGQGPEFLTYFQNEAQLEKSRLLSDRFSAERPKGSFSTLEIQRTEQGDSAMYLCASSLVRTEAFFGQGTRLTVV.

The V gene is TRBV27, the J gene TRBJ2-7, with D possibly matching TRBD2 (7 bases). V lost 5 bases, J lost 6 bases, and 17 bases lay in between. Germline CDR1 and CDR2: MNHEY and SMNVEV (reference sequence). The CDR3 contains 14 residues. The CDR3 DNA follows: TGTGCCAGCAGTGGGGGGGGCGGGCAAGGCGAGCAGTACTTC. This gives the protein CASSGGGGQGEQYF.

The chain combines TRBV10-3 with TRBJ2-3; 9 nucleotides agree with TRBD1. The germline CDR1 and CDR2 sequences are ENHRY and SYGVKD. Trimming at V came to 6 bases and at J to 4 bases, leaving 11 bases not matched to a gene. The CDR3 loop spans 16 amino acids. The CDR3 sequence: CAISSGTGNRADTQYF. The CDR3 DNA sequence: TGTGCCATCAGCTCCGGGACAGGGAATCGCGCAGATACGCAGTATTTT.

V gene TRBV7-3 combines with J gene TRBJ2-1; TRBD1 matches 10 bases. The CDR3 runs 18 residues. V shed 3 bases and J 5 bases; nucleotides not matched to a gene: 13. The V gene's germline CDR1 is SGHTA and CDR2 FQGTGA. The CDR3 region is CASSLTGGGFKVHNEQFF. CDR3 DNA sequence: TGTGCCAGCAGCTTGACAGGGGGCGGATTTAAAGTACACAATGAGCAGTTCTTC.

This clone appeared a single time. This chain uses TRBV30 with TRBJ2-2; D remains ambiguous. The CDR3 extends over 13 amino acids. V dropped 3 bases and J dropped 6 bases, with 11 bases sitting between them. The V gene's germline CDR1 is GTSNPN and CDR2 SVGIG (reference sequence). The CDR3 here is CAWSSIVSGELFF. The CDR3 DNA sequence: TGTGCCTGGAGCTCTATAGTGTCCGGGGAGCTGTTTTTT.

In this sample, this clone turned up once. The V call is TRBV10-3, the J call TRBJ2-5; 8 positions agree with TRBD1. CDR1 is ENHRY, CDR2 SYGVKD, per germline. This CDR3 is built from 14 residues. V was clipped by 3 bases and J by 5 bases; unmatched bases: 5. The CDR3 sequence: CAISEGQGAETQYF. In DNA, the CDR3 is TGTGCCATCAGTGAAGGGCAGGGGGCGGAGACCCAGTACTTC.

This clone was seen a few times. The chain couples TRBV15 to TRBJ1-1; 11 bases match TRBD1. V lost 3 bases, J lost 3 bases, and 0 bases stayed unmatched. Germline loops: CDR1 LNHNV, CDR2 YYDKDF (reference sequence). The CDR3 consists of 14 residues. The CDR3 protein is CATSRDRGHTEAFF. The CDR3 DNA reads as TGTGCCACCAGCAGGGACAGGGGGCACACTGAAGCTTTCTTT.

The chain employs TRBV5-4 and TRBJ2-6; no reliable D call. The CDR3 totals 15 residues. The V gene lost 4 bases and the J gene lost 0 bases, with 8 bases spanning the gap. Germline-derived CDR1 and CDR2 are SGHNT and YYREEE (reference sequence). The CDR3 protein is CASSPGNSGANVLTF. The DNA for the CDR3 is TGTGCCAGCAGCCCTGGAAACTCTGGGGCCAACGTCCTGACTTTC.

The chain has TRBV25-1 and TRBJ1-1; D call uncertain. CDR1 and CDR2 from the germline V gene are MGHDK and SYGVNS. V was trimmed by 5 bases and J by 10 bases, leaving 14 bases between them. CDR3 length: 12 residues. This CDR3 is CASSSGGIGAFF. In nucleotides, the CDR3 is TGTGCCAGCAGTTCCGGAGGGATCGGAGCTTTCTTT.